These T cell receptor beta chains were read from a single sample in a study of T cell repertoires in cytomegalovirus infection. Which antigens these TCRs recognize remains unknown. MiXCR was run by TCRdb on the reads, yielding one entry per CDR3 protein. Among about 700,000 distinct CDR3 sequences listed, around 30% were seen once. Sequencing was performed on cultured PBMCs, taken from culture after CMV antigen stimulation. The receptors originated from a human donor in good health (CMV status not recorded). Some clones in this sample may be carry-over from other donors' samples. The conserved cysteine and the conserved F or W are not part of the CDR3 here.

v_call,j_call,cdr3_aa
TRBV3-1,TRBJ1-6,ASSQESGGPYSPLH
TRBV6-6,TRBJ1-5,ASSYSRQGHQPQH
TRBV5-6,TRBJ2-7,ASSWAGREQY
TRBV6-6,TRBJ2-1,ASSQRGLAELSYNEQF
TRBV28,TRBJ1-5,ASSSLIQGAPYFNQPQH
TRBV7-9,TRBJ2-1,ATQWTYNEQF
TRBV12-3/TRBV12-4,TRBJ2-1,ASSLDSTLPTEQF
TRBV20-1,TRBJ2-3,SAPRGSSDTQY
TRBV20-1,TRBJ1-2,SARVQSNYGYT
TRBV6-1,TRBJ1-4,ASSRRNRDEKLF
TRBV6-5,TRBJ2-7,ASSYDGQGAYEQY
TRBV11-2,TRBJ2-7,ASSRPLGYEQY
TRBV9,TRBJ2-1,ASSVGGPGLAGDDEQF
TRBV6-1,TRBJ1-2,ASTRQLTGGFGYT
TRBV7-9,TRBJ1-4,ASSPPALGIGLF
TRBV5-4,TRBJ1-2,ASSRGGGQGASDGYT
TRBV11-2,TRBJ2-7,ASSSPDSFEQY
TRBV20-1,TRBJ1-2,SASFGNYGYT
TRBV11-2,TRBJ2-1,ASSSLTLAGGHEQF
TRBV12-3/TRBV12-4,TRBJ2-6,ASSLTIGGANVLT
TRBV7-2,TRBJ2-1,ASSTTGLAHNEQF
TRBV7-2,TRBJ2-5,ASSRNRGVETQY
TRBV7-2,TRBJ2-5,ASSLRSGPNIQETQY
TRBV6-6,TRBJ2-5,ASSSGRVQETQY
TRBV19,TRBJ1-1,ASSIDVKPNTEAF
TRBV6-1,TRBJ2-1,ASSSRQVNEQF
TRBV4-1,TRBJ1-4,ASSPQGATNEKLF
TRBV27,TRBJ2-7,DSSLSLSGSLEQY
TRBV7-9,TRBJ2-5,ASSFSRQGGTQY
TRBV5-1,TRBJ1-2,ASRSSGRGYGYT
TRBV18,TRBJ1-1,ASSPPSGANTEAF
TRBV2,TRBJ1-5,ASTERQSNQPQH
TRBV12-3/TRBV12-4,TRBJ1-1,ASSLVGSTTEAF